This TCR beta chain derives from a study of T cells in localized non-small cell lung cancer. Study-level results: Peak T cell clonality was found in uninvolved adjacent lung, exceeding tumor. Longer overall survival accompanied higher blood T cell density. Turning up in adjacent lung were a median roughly 50 of the top 100 tumor clones.

The repertoire was sequenced with immunoSEQ multiplex PCR; TCRdb's copy has only in-frame clones and lacks some. The sample holds 25,000 to 35,000 clones; approximately 91% are singletons and the top ten take about 6%. In the case of this clone: Its target is unknown.

This clonotype originated in a man between 35 and 75 years old with stage II lung adenocarcinoma. Specimen: PBMCs, collected before any cancer treatment.

The CDR3 coding sequence is TGTGCCAGCAGTTTAGGGTGGAACACGCAAGAGACCCAGTACTTC. Translated, it gives CASSLGWNTQETQYF. The V and J genes are TRBV28 and TRBJ2-5, with D unclear. V was shortened by 2 bases and J by 2 bases, with 12 bases between the two germline ends. The CDR3 extends over 15 amino acids. CDR1 is MDHEN and CDR2 is SYDVKM in the germline V gene.